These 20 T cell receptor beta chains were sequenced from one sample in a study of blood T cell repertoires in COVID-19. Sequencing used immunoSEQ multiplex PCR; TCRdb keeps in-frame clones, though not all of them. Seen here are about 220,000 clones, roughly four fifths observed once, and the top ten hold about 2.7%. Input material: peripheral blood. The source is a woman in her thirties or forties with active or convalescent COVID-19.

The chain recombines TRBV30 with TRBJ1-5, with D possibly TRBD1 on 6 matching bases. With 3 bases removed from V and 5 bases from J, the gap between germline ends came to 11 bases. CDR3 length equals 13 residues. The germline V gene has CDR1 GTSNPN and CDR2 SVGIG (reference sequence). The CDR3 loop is CAWSIDRYQPQHF. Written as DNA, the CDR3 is TGTGCCTGGAGCATAGACAGGTATCAGCCCCAGCATTTT.

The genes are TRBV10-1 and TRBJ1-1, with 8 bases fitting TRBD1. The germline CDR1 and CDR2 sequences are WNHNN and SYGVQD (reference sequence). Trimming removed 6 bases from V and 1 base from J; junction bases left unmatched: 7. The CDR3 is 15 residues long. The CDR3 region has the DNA TGCGCCAGCAGCGGCTCGGACAGGGCGAACACTGAAGCTTTCTTT. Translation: CASSGSDRANTEAFF.

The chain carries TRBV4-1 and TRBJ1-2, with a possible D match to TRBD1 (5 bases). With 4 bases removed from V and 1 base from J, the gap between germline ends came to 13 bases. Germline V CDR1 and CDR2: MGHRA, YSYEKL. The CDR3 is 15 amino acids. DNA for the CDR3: TGCGCCAGCAGCCTAGTGGAGGGGATTAACTATGGCTACACCTTC. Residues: CASSLVEGINYGYTF.

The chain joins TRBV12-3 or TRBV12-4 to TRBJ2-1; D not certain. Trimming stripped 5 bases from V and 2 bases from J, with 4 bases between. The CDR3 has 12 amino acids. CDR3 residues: CASSPTYNEQFF. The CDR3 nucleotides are TGTGCCAGCAGTCCTACCTACAATGAGCAGTTCTTC.

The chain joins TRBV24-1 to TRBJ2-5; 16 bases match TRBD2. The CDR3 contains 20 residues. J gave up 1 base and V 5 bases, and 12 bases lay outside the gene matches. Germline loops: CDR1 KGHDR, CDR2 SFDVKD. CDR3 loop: CATSGHYGTSGRVGQETQYF. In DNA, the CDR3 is TGTGCCACCAGTGGACACTACGGGACTAGCGGGAGGGTCGGCCAAGAGACCCAGTACTTC.

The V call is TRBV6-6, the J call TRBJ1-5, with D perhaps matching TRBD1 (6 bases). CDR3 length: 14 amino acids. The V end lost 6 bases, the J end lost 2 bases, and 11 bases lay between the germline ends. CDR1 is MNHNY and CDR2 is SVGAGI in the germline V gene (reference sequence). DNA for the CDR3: TGTGCCAGCAGGCAGGGGCTGGGCAATCAGCCCCAGCATTTT. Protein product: CASRQGLGNQPQHF.

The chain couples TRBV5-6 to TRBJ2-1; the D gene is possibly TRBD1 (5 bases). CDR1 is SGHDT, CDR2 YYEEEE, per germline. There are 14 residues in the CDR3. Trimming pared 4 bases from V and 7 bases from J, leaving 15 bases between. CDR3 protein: CASSHDSSGNEQFF. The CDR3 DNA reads TGTGCCAGCAGCCACGACAGTTCTGGAAATGAGCAGTTCTTC. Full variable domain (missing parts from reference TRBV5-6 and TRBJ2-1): DAGVTQSPTHLIKTRGQQVTLRCSPKSGHDTVSWYQQALGQGPQFIFQYYEEEERQRGNFPDRFSGHQFPNYSSELNVNALLLGDSALYLCASSHDSSGNEQFFGPGTRLTVL.

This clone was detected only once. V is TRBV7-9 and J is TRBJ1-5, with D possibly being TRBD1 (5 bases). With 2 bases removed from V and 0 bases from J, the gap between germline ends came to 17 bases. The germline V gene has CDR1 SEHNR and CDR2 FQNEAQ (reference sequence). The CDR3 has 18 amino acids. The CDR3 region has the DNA TGTGCCAGCAGCTTAAGGGGAGGGACGGGAACTAGCAATCAGCCCCAGCATTTT. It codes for CASSLRGGTGTSNQPQHF.

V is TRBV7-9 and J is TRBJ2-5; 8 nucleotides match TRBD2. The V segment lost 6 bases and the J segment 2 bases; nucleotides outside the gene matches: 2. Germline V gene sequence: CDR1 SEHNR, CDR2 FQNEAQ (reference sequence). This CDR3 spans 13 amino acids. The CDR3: CASRTSEQETQYF. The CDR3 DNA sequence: TGTGCCAGCAGGACTAGCGAACAAGAGACCCAGTACTTC.

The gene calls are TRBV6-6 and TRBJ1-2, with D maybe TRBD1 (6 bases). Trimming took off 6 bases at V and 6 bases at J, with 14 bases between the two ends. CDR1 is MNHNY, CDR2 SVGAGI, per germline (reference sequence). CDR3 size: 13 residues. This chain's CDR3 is CASSQWGGHGYTF. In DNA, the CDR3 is TGTGCCAGCAGCCAATGGGGGGGCCATGGCTACACCTTC.

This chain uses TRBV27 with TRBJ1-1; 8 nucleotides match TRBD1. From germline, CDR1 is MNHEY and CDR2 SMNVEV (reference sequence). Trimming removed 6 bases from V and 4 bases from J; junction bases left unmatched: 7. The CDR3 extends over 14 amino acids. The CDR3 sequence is CASSSSQGATEAFF. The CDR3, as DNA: TGTGCCAGCAGCTCATCTCAGGGGGCCACTGAAGCTTTCTTT.

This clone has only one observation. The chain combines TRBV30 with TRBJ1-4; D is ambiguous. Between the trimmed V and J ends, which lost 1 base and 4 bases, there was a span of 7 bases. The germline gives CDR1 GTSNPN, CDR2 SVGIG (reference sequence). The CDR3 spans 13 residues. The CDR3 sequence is CAWSADNNEKLFF. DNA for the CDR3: TGTGCCTGGAGTGCCGACAATAATGAAAAACTGTTTTTT.

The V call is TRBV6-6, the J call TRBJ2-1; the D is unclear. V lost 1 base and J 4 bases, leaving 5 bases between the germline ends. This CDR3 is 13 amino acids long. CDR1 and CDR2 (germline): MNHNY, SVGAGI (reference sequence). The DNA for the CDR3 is TGTGCCAGCAGTTACTACGGGTACAATGAGCAGTTCTTC. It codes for CASSYYGYNEQFF.

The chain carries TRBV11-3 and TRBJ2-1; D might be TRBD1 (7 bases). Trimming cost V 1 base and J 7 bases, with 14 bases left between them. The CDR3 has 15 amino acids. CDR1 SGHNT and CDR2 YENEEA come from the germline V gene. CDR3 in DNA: TGTGCCAGCAGCTTAGGCCAGGGGGGCAGGAATGAGCAGTTCTTC. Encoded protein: CASSLGQGGRNEQFF.

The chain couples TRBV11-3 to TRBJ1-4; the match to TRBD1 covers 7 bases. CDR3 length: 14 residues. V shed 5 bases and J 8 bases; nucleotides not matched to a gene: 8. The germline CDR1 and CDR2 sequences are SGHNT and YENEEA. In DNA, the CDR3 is TGTGCCAGCAGCCCCGACAGGGCGCGGGAAAAACTGTTTTTT. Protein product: CASSPDRAREKLFF.

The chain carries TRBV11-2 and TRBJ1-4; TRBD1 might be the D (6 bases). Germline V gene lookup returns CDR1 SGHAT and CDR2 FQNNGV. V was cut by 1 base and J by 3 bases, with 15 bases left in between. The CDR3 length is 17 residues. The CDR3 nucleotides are TGTGCCAGCAGCTTAGGAAAGACAGGCGGTTCTAATGAAAAACTGTTTTTT. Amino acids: CASSLGKTGGSNEKLFF.

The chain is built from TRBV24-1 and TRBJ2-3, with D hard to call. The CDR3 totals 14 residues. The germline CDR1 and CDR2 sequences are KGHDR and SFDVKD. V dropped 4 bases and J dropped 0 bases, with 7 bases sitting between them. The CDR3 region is CATSDYESTDTQYF. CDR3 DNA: TGTGCCACCAGTGACTACGAGAGCACAGATACGCAGTATTTT.

CDR3 nucleotides: TGTGCCAGCAGCAACAGGGGCGGTGAAGCTTTCTTT. This translates into CASSNRGGEAFF. The rearrangement links TRBV7-9 to TRBJ1-1, with TRBD1 identical over 7 bases. The CDR3 runs to 12 residues. Germline V CDR1 and CDR2: SEHNR, FQNEAQ (reference sequence). V was clipped by 5 bases and J by 7 bases; unmatched bases: 4.

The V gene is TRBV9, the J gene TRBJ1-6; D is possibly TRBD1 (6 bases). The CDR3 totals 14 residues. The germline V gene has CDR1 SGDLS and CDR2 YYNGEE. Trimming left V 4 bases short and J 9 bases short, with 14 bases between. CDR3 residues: CASSYRESFSPLHF. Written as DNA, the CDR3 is TGTGCCAGCAGCTACAGGGAAAGCTTTTCACCCCTCCACTTT.

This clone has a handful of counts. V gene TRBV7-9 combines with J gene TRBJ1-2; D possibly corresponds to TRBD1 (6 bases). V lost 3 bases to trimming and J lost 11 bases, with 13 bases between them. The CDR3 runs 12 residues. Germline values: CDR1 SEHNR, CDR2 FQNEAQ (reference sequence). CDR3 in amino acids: CASSLSQGKYTF. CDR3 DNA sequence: TGTGCCAGCAGCTTGAGTCAGGGGAAGTACACCTTC. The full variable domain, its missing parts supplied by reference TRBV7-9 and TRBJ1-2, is DTGVSQNPRHKITKRGQNVTFRCDPISEHNRLYWYRQTLGQGPEFLTYFQNEAQLEKSRLLSDRFSAERPKGSFSTLEIQRTEQGDSAMYLCASSLSQGKYTFGSGTRLTVV.